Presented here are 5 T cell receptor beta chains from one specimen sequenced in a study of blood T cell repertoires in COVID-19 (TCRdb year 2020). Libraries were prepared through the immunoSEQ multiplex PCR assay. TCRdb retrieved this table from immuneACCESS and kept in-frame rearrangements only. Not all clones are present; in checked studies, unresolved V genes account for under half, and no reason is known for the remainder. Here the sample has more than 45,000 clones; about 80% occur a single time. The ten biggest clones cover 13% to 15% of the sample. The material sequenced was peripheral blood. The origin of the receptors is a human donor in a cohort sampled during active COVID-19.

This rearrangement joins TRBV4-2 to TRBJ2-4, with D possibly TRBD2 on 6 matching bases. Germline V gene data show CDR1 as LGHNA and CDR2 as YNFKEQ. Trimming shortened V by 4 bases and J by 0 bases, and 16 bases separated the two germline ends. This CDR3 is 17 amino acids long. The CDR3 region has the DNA TGTGCCAGCAGCCGCGAGCAGGAGGGAAGAGCCAAAAACATTCAGTACTTC. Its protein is CASSREQEGRAKNIQYF.

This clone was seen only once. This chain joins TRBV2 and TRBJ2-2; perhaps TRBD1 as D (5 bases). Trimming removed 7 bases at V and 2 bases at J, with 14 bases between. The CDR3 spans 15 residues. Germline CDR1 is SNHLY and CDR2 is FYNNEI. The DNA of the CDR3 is TGTGCCAGCACCCCCGGACAACCCAACACCGGGGAGCTGTTTTTT. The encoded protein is CASTPGQPNTGELFF.

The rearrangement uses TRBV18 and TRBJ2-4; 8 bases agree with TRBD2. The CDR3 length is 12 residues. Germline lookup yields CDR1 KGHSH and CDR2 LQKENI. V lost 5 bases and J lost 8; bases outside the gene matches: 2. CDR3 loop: CASSSRGDIQYF. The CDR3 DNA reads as TGTGCCAGCTCATCGCGGGGGGACATTCAGTACTTC.

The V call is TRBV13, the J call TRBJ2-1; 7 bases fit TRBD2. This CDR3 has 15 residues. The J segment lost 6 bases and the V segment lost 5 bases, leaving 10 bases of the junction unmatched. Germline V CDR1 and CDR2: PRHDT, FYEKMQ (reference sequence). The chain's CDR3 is CASSDRWGRANEQFF. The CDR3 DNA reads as TGTGCCAGCAGCGACCGGTGGGGGAGGGCCAATGAGCAGTTCTTC.

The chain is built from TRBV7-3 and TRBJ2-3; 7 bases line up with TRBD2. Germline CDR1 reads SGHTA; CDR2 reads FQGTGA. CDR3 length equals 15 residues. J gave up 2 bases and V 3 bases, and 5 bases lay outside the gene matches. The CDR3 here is CASSLTSFNTDTQYF. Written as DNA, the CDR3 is TGTGCCAGCAGCTTGACTAGCTTTAACACAGATACGCAGTATTTT.